This T cell receptor (beta chain) was recovered during a study of blood T cell repertoires in COVID-19. About the study: Some COVID-19 samples were acute and others convalescent; all came from the United States, Italy and Spain. PBMCs, B-cell-depleted T cells, or T cells were the source of the cDNA or gDNA that made up the material.

Trimming pared 4 bases from V and 8 bases from J, leaving 11 bases between. Germline-derived CDR1 and CDR2 are SGHDT and YYEEEE. The CDR3 runs to 12 residues. A few counts support this clone. Original data processing: Reference gene primer amplification gave estimated nucleated cell counts. Produced via immunoSEQ multiplex PCR; TCRdb's table is partial and in-frame only. V, J and clone size are taken as reported in that table, and D and trimming were inferred from the DNA itself. The table has some 87,000 clones, more than 65% seen once. This chain uses TRBV5-6 with TRBJ2-3; D gene unclear. This receptor was identified in an elderly man with active or convalescent COVID-19. Sequencing was done on a sample of peripheral blood. CDR3 residues: CASSLRFTTQYF. As DNA, the CDR3 is TGTGCCAGCAGCCTACGGTTTACTACGCAGTATTTT.